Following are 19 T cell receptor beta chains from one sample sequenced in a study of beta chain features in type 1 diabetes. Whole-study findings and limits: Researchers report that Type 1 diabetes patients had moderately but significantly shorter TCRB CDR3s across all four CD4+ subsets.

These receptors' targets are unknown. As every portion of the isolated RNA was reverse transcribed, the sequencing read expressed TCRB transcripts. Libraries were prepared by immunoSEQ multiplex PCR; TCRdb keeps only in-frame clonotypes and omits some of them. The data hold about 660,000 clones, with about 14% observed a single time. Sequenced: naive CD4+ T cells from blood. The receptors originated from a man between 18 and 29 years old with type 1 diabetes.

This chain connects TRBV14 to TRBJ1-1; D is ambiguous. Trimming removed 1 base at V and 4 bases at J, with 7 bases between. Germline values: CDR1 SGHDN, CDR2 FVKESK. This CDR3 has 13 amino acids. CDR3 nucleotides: TGTGCCAGCAGCCAAGTAACTGGCACTGAAGCTTTCTTT. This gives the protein CASSQVTGTEAFF.

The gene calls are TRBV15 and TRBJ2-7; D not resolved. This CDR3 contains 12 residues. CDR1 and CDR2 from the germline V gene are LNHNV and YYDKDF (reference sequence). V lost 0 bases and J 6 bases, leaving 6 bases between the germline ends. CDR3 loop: CATSREVGEQYF. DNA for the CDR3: TGTGCCACCAGCAGAGAGGTCGGCGAGCAGTACTTC.

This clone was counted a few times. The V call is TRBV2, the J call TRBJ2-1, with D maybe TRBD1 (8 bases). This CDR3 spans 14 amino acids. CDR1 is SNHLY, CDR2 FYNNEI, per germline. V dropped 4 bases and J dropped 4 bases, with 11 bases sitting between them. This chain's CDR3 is CASSAQGGYNEQFF. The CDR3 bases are TGTGCCAGCAGTGCACAGGGGGGGTACAATGAGCAGTTCTTC. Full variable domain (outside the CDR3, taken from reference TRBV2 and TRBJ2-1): EPEVTQTPSHQVTQMGQEVILRCVPISNHLYFYWYRQILGQKVEFLVSFYNNEISEKSEIFDDQFSVERPDGSNFTLKIRSTKLEDSAMYFCASSAQGGYNEQFFGPGTRLTVL.

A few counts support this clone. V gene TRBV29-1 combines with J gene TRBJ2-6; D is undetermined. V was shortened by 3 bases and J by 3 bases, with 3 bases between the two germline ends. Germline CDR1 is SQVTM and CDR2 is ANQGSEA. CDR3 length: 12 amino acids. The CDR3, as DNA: TGCAGCGTTGATAATGGGGCCAACGTCCTGACTTTC. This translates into CSVDNGANVLTF.

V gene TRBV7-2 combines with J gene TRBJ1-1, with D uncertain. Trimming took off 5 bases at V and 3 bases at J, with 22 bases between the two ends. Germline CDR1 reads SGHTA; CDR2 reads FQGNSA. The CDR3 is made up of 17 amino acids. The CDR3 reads CASSPVYFSERDTEAFF. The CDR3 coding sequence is TGTGCCAGCAGCCCAGTCTATTTTTCGGAGAGGGACACTGAAGCTTTCTTT.

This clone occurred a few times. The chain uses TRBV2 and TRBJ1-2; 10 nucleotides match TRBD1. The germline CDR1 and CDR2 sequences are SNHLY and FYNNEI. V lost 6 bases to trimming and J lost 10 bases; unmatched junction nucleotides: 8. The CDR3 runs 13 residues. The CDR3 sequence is CASRSGQGISYTF. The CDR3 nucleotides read TGTGCCAGCAGGTCGGGACAGGGGATTTCCTACACCTTC.

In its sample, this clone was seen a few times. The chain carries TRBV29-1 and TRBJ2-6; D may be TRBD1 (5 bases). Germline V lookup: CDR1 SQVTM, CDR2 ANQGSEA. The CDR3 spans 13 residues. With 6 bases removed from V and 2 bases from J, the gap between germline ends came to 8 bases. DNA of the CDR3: TGCAGCGTCAGGGAAACTGGGGCCAACGTCCTGACTTTC. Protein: CSVRETGANVLTF.

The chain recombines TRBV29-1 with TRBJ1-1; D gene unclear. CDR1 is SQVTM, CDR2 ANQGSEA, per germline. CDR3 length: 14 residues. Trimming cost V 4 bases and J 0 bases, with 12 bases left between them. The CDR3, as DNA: TGCAGCGTTGCCGGTCTCACGATGAACACTGAAGCTTTCTTT. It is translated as CSVAGLTMNTEAFF.

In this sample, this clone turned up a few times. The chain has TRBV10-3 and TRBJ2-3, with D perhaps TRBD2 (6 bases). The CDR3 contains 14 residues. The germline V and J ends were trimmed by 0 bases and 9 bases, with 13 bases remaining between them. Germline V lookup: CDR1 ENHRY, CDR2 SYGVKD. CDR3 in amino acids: CAISESGLPDTQYF. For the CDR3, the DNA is TGTGCCATCAGTGAGTCCGGACTACCTGACACGCAGTATTTT.

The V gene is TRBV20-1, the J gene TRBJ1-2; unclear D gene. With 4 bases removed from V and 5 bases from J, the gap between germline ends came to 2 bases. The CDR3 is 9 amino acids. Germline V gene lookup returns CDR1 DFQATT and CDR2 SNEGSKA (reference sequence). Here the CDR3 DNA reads TGCAGTGCTATTTATGGCTACACCTTC. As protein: CSAIYGYTF.

CDR3 in amino acids: CASSRQGPYEQYF. The CDR3 region has the DNA TGTGCCAGCAGCCGACAGGGCCCCTACGAGCAGTACTTC. The V and J genes are TRBV4-2 and TRBJ2-5, with 7 bases matching TRBD1. The tail of the sequence fits TRBJ2-7 better, so the J call may be wrong. CDR1 is LGHNA, CDR2 YNFKEQ, per germline. The length of the CDR3 is 13 residues.

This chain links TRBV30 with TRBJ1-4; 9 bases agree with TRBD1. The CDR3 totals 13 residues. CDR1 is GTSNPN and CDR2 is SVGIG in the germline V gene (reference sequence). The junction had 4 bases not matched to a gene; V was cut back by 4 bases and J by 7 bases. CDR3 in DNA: TGTGCCTGGAAGGGGACAGGGACTGAAAAACTGTTTTTT. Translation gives CAWKGTGTEKLFF. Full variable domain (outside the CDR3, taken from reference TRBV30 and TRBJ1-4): SQTIHQWPATLVQPVGSPLSLECTVEGTSNPNLYWYRQAAGRGLQLLFYSVGIGQISSEVPQNLSASRPQDRQFILSSKKLLLSDSGFYLCAWKGTGTEKLFFGSGTQLSVL.

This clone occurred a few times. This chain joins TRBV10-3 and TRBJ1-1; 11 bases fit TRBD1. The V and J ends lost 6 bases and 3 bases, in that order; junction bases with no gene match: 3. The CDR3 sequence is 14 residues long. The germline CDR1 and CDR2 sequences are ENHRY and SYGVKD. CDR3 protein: CAIRGQGGDTEAFF. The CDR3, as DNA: TGTGCCATCAGGGGACAGGGGGGTGACACTGAAGCTTTCTTT.

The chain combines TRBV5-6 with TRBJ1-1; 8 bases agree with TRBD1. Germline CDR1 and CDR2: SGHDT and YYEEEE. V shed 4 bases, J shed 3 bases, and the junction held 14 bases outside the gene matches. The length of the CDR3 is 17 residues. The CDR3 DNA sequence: TGTGCCAGCAGCACCGACAGGGGATCTAATCTCCACACTGAAGCTTTCTTT. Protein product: CASSTDRGSNLHTEAFF. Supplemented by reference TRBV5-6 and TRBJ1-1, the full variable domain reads DAGVTQSPTHLIKTRGQQVTLRCSPKSGHDTVSWYQQALGQGPQFIFQYYEEEERQRGNFPDRFSGHQFPNYSSELNVNALLLGDSALYLCASSTDRGSNLHTEAFFGQGTRLTVV.

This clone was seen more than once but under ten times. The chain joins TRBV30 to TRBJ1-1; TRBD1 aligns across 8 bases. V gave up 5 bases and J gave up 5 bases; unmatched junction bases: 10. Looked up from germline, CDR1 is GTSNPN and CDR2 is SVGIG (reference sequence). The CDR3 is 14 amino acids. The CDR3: CAWLEQGVGTEAFF. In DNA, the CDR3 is TGTGCCTGGCTTGAACAGGGGGTAGGGACTGAAGCTTTCTTT.

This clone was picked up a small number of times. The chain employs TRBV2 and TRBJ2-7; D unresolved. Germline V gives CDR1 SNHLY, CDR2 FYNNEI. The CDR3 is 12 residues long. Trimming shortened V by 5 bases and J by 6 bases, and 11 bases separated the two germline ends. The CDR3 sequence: CASSYVWSEQYF. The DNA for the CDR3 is TGTGCCAGCAGTTACGTATGGAGCGAGCAGTACTTC.

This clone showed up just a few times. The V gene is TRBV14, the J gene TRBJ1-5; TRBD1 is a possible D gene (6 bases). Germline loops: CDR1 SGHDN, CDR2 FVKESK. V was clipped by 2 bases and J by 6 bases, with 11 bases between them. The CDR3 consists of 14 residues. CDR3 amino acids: CASSQTGSSQPQHF. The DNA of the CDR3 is TGTGCCAGCAGCCAAACAGGGAGTAGTCAGCCCCAGCATTTT.

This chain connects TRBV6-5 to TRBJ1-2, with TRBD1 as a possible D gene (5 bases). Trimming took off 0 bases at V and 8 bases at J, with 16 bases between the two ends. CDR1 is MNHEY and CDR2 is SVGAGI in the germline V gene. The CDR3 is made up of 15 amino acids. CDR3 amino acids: CASSYSGTRARGYTF. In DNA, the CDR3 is TGTGCCAGCAGTTACTCAGGGACTAGAGCGAGGGGCTACACCTTC.

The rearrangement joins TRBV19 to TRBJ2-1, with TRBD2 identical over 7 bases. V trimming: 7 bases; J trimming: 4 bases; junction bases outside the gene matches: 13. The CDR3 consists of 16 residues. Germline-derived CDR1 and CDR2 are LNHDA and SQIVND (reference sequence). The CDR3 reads CASTGGSSVRYNEQFF. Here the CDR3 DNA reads TGTGCCAGTACGGGCGGGAGCTCGGTTCGATACAATGAGCAGTTCTTC.